Listed below are T cell receptor beta chains from one sample, sequenced in a study of blood T cell repertoires in COVID-19. The assay was immunoSEQ multiplex PCR, and TCRdb's table has in-frame clones only and misses some. In the table there are over 250,000 clones, 88% of which are singletons. Sequencing was done on a sample of peripheral blood. The source of these receptors is a woman aged 30 to 39 with acute or convalescent COVID-19. CDR3s include the opening cysteine and the closing phenylalanine or tryptophan. A D gene is named only where the DNA matches it firmly.

>-|13|TRBJ2-2|TRBV18
CASRPGFTGELFF
TGTGCCAGCCGACCGGGTTTTACCGGGGAGCTGTTTTTT
>TRBD2|15|TRBJ2-2|TRBV7-2
CASRQAGGNTGELFF
TGTGCCAGCAGACAAGCGGGAGGGAACACCGGGGAGCTGTTTTTT
>TRBD2|15|TRBJ2-5|TRBV4-3
CASSQDQGGEETQYF
TGCGCCAGCAGCCAAGACCAGGGAGGGGAAGAGACCCAGTACTTC
>TRBD2|15|TRBJ2-1|TRBV7-9
CASSPPGLEIREQFF
TGTGCCAGCAGCCCCCCCGGACTAGAAATTCGTGAGCAGTTCTTC
>TRBD1|15|TRBJ2-7|TRBV18
CASSPPSRGRSEQYF
TGTGCCAGCTCACCACCGAGCAGGGGGCGAAGCGAGCAGTACTTC
>TRBD1|14|TRBJ1-4|TRBV6-5
CASSYSGQHEKLFF
TGTGCCAGCAGTTACTCGGGACAGCATGAAAAACTGTTTTTT
>-|14|TRBJ2-1|TRBV7-9
CASSSAEVYNEQFF
TGTGCCAGCAGCTCCGCGGAGGTTTACAATGAGCAGTTCTTC
>-|17|TRBJ2-2|TRBV18
CASSPIYAGQLTGELFF
TGTGCCAGCTCACCCATCTACGCGGGACAGCTCACCGGGGAGCTGTTTTTT
>-|14|TRBJ2-7|TRBV5-4
CASSVGGLTYEQYF
TGTGCCAGCAGCGTAGGGGGTCTTACCTACGAGCAGTACTTC
>-|14|TRBJ1-3|TRBV7-9
CASSQPYSGNTIYF
TGTGCCAGCAGCCAACCCTACTCTGGAAACACCATATATTTT